These 3 T cell receptor beta chains came from one sample sequenced in a study of regulatory T cells in long-lasting Graves disease. Time point in this sample: persistent/refractory GD, antithyroid drugs over 5 years with positive TRAb. With RNA extracted from PBMCs as input, the TCR library was made. Library construction for TCR beta used iRepertoire HTBI primers and Arm-PCR of CDR3 regions. TCRdb fed the multiplex PCR reads into MiXCR, producing one record per CDR3 protein. The top ten clones hold roughly three fifths of a sample with 250,000 to 300,000 distinct CDR3 sequences, 20% to 25% of them seen once. The starting material was peripheral blood mononuclear cells (PBMCs), obtained when the disease was refractory, from a patient treated with antithyroid drugs. All receptors derive from a female donor with Graves disease.

This clonotype was seen ten or more times. The chain is built from TRBV6-1 and TRBJ2-5; TRBD1 matches at 10 bases. Germline trimming cut 6 bases from V and 1 base from J; bases unmatched to any gene: 5. Germline V gene data show CDR1 as MNHNS and CDR2 as SASEGT. The CDR3 spans 15 residues. The CDR3 is CASRTGTGAQETQYF. In DNA, the CDR3 is TGTGCCAGCAGGACAGGGACAGGGGCCCAAGAGACCCAGTACTTC.

Only a few counts were recorded for this clonotype. This chain's CDR3 is CASKEGRRAEQYF. The CDR3, as DNA: TGTGCCAGCAAGGAGGGTCGTAGGGCCGAGCAGTACTTC. This rearrangement joins TRBV28 to TRBJ2-7; a weak D match, TRBD2 (6 bases). This CDR3 is built from 13 residues. Germline lookup yields CDR1 MDHEN and CDR2 SYDVKM. Trimming shortened V by 7 bases and J by 6 bases, and 16 bases separated the two germline ends.

The sample holds many counts of this clonotype. The genes are TRBV30 and TRBJ2-5, with a weak D call TRBD1 (5 bases). Gene TRBJ2-7 matches the end of the DNA better, so the J call may be wrong. This CDR3 contains 13 residues. Germline V gene lookup returns CDR1 GTSNPN and CDR2 SVGIG (reference sequence). DNA for the CDR3: TGTGCCTGGAGTGGGACAAGGACCTCCGAGCAGTACTTC. Its protein is CAWSGTRTSEQYF.